This T cell receptor (beta chain) came from a study of shared clonotypes between healthy human individuals. Evenly divided among several immunoSEQ plates was the genomic DNA of each subset. Using immunoSEQ multiplex PCR, the repertoire was profiled, and TCRdb retains in-frame clones only, with some absent. The sample carries a few million clones, just over 90% recorded once. The material sequenced was naive CD4+ T cells sorted from blood. Subset specified: CD45RA+ positively selected. The clonotype was recovered from a man between 18 and 35 years old in good health.

CDR3 sequence: CASLAGPTGNYGYTF. CDR3 bases: TGTGCCAGCCTCGCAGGCCCTACAGGGAACTATGGCTACACCTTC. The chain combines TRBV6-6 with TRBJ1-2; D possibly corresponds to TRBD1 (6 bases). V was cut by 8 bases and J by 2 bases, with 18 bases left in between. The CDR3 spans 15 residues. Germline V CDR1 and CDR2: MNHNY, SVGAGI (reference sequence).